This T cell receptor (beta chain) came from a study of regulatory T cells in long-lasting Graves disease. Libraries of TCR beta came from iRepertoire HTBI primers plus Arm-PCR of CDR3 regions. In TCRdb, the multiplex PCR reads were re-called with MiXCR into one record per CDR3 protein. The sample lists roughly 360,000 distinct CDR3 sequences, approximately 10% seen once, with about 20% in the top ten. This sample's time point: newly diagnosed GD, antithyroid drugs for less than 3 months. Construction of the TCR library relied on RNA isolated from PBMCs. This clonotype was recorded many times. The CDR3 spans 16 residues. In germline, CDR1 is MDHEN, CDR2 SYDVKM. The V end was cut by 5 bases, the J end by 7 bases, with 21 bases between. These same records also appear under a second study, on T cells in Graves' hyperthyroidism and ophthalmopathy. That study adds: Ophthalmopathy prediction by the model preceded onset by a median about 6.8 months.

This TCR came from a young woman with Graves disease. The sample in question was peripheral blood mononuclear cells (PBMCs), obtained at new diagnosis, from a patient treated with antithyroid drugs. V and J are TRBV28 and TRBJ1-5; a weak D match, TRBD1 (5 bases). CDR3 sequence reads: CASSTTGSGVGQPQHF. The CDR3 DNA reads TGTGCCAGCAGTACCACGGGGTCGGGGGTAGGCCAGCCCCAGCATTTT.